This TCR beta chain was identified during a study of CD8+CD57+ T cells in acquired aplastic anemia (dated by TCRdb to about 2018). About the full investigation: A mean of approximately 3 ug of DNA, ranging from roughly 0.18 to 30 ug, was extracted from sorted CD4+ and CD8+ cells.

This clonotype has more than one count but fewer than ten. Its target antigen remains unknown. Base qualities are not provided; no much larger clone lies one nucleotide away. Genomic DNA served as template for TCR beta VDJ combination and CDR3 sequence profiling. An Illumina HiSeq 2000 was used for TCR repertoire sequencing. On the authors' methods: Repertoires were assessed using TRBV/TRBJ rearrangement plots, CDR3 size and DJ length profiles, and Simpson's diversity index. Whichever DNA sequence was most abundant in the deep sequencing data was defined as the immunodominant clone. CDR3 amino acid sequences were checked for sharing across subjects and were also compared against the VDJdb database and published repertoires. The public reads were reprocessed in TCRdb via fastp at Q25 and MiXCR, keeping in-frame beta chains. Each CDR3 protein gets just one entry, which takes the most common genes and DNA from the rows behind it. TCRdb, not the original authors, processed these V and J calls. This sample holds about 190,000 distinct CDR3 sequences; about three fifths were observed only once. About 43% of the sample belongs to the ten largest clones.

General conclusions and limits of the study: About 29 CD8+ CDR3 sequences were found to be shared between patients and controls, but these sequences appeared to be highly expressed in patients and within the immunodominant clones of the patients. CD8+ Simpson's diversity did not differ significantly between patients and healthy controls (P=0.060).

Taken from cysteine to phenylalanine, the CDR3 has 13 residues. The retained sequence is limited to the CDR3, 39 bases, with the frame set at the first base. The trim is 6 bases for V and 4 bases for J, with a gap of 16 bases between the germline ends. According to the germline V gene (reference sequence), CDR1 reads DFQATT and CDR2 reads SNEGSKA. In this study, sorted CD4+ and CD8+ T cells from the blood of healthy subjects and of severe aplastic anemia patients had their TCR repertoires deep-sequenced. Ficoll-Paque density gradient centrifugation was used to isolate peripheral blood mononuclear cells. Before DNA extraction, CD4+ and CD8+ T cells were sorted with FACS or magnetic beads.

This receptor was obtained from a human donor with severe aplastic anemia or a healthy control (not recorded which). Sequenced sample: sorted CD4+, CD8+, or CD8+CD57+ T cells (not recorded which) from PBMCs. The chain employs TRBV20-1 and TRBJ2-7, with TRBD1 as a weak D call on 5 bases. The CDR3 region reads CSAERTHTYEQYF. The nucleotide sequence reads as follows: TGCAGTGCAGAGAGGACACACACATACGAGCAGTACTTC.